This T cell receptor beta chain appears in the sequencing data of a study of identical twins. TCRdb redid the calling of the 5' RACE reads with MiXCR, one entry per CDR3 protein. The data hold about 160,000 distinct CDR3 sequences, with roughly 3.5% observed a single time. This clonotype was counted ten times or more. The receptor's source is a young man in good health. Sample: memory T cells sorted from blood.

Written as DNA, the CDR3 is TGCGCCAGCAGCTCACAGGGTCAGCTCGGTGAAAAACTGTTTTTT. Its protein is CASSSQGQLGEKLFF. J is TRBJ1-4 and V is TRBV5-1, with a tentative D call TRBD1 (6 bases). The germline V gene encodes CDR1 SGHRS and CDR2 YFSETQ. The length of the CDR3 is 15 residues. Trimming took off 3 bases at V and 7 bases at J, with 16 bases between the two ends.